Presented here are 18 T cell receptor beta chains from one specimen sequenced in a study of identical twins. TCRdb ran MiXCR on the 5' RACE reads and lists one entry per CDR3 protein. The sample lists over 200,000 distinct CDR3 sequences, less than 9.5% seen once, with approximately 5.1% in the top ten. The material sequenced was memory (CD45RO+) T cells sorted from blood. All receptors come from a young woman in good health.

In its sample, this clonotype was seen a few times. The rearrangement links TRBV5-1 to TRBJ2-5; D is perhaps TRBD2 (6 bases). Germline V gene data show CDR1 as SGHRS and CDR2 as YFSETQ. The CDR3 consists of 14 residues. V lost 7 bases to trimming and J lost 5 bases, with 18 bases between them. In DNA form, the CDR3 reads TGCGCCAGCGGAAAGGACCTGGGAGGCGAGACCCAGTACTTC. It yields the protein CASGKDLGGETQYF.

This clonotype was seen a handful of times. The chain carries TRBV4-3 and TRBJ1-2; a possible D gene is TRBD1 (6 bases). The germline CDR1 and CDR2 sequences are LGHNA and YSLEER. This CDR3 region has 14 residues. Trimming shortened V by 6 bases and J by 8 bases, and 19 bases separated the two germline ends. Here the CDR3 reads CASRPGPGAGGYTF. CDR3 sequence (DNA): TGCGCCAGCAGGCCTGGACCGGGGGCGGGCGGCTACACCTTC.

As for this clonotype: Since the CDR3 does not end with the conserved phenylalanine or tryptophan, this likely comes from a read error. This chain links TRBV5-4 with TRBJ2-5, with 10 positions matching TRBD2. Germline V CDR1 and CDR2: SGHNT, YYREEE (reference sequence). With 3 bases clipped from V and 5 bases from J, the junction kept 4 bases outside the gene matches. The CDR3 spans 14 residues. As DNA, the CDR3 is TGTGCCAGCAGCTCCCTAGCGGGAGTGGAGACCCAGTACCTC. Its protein product is CASSSLAGVETQYL.

The table lists this clonotype with many counts. V and J are TRBV7-9 and TRBJ2-2; D gene ambiguous. Trimming removed 1 base from V and 2 bases from J, with 8 bases in between. This CDR3 has 15 amino acids. The V gene's germline CDR1 is SEHNR and CDR2 FQNEAQ (reference sequence). This CDR3 reads CASSLDAGNTGELFF. The CDR3 DNA follows: TGTGCCAGCAGCTTAGATGCCGGTAACACCGGGGAGCTGTTTTTT.

The CDR3 DNA reads as TGCAGTGCCCGGACTAGCGGGAGGTATGAAGATACGCAGTATTTT. Translation: CSARTSGRYEDTQYF. The chain uses TRBV20-1 and TRBJ2-3; the match to TRBD2 covers 14 bases. The CDR3 has 15 residues. Losses at the gene ends were 6 bases for V and 5 bases for J; bases not matched to a gene: 7. The germline gives CDR1 DFQATT, CDR2 SNEGSKA (reference sequence).

Only a few counts were recorded for this clonotype. The V and J genes are TRBV5-1 and TRBJ2-2, with D unresolved. CDR3 length: 15 amino acids. With 0 bases removed from V and 1 base from J, the gap between germline ends came to 7 bases. Germline lookup yields CDR1 SGHRS and CDR2 YFSETQ. CDR3 nucleotides: TGCGCCAGCAGCTTGGAAGGCGAGAACACCGGGGAGCTGTTTTTT. Residues: CASSLEGENTGELFF.

The chain carries TRBV7-9 and TRBJ2-4, with TRBD1 as a possible D gene (6 bases). Trimming took 5 bases from V and 6 from J, leaving 23 bases between them. CDR3 size: 17 residues. The germline V gene has CDR1 SEHNR and CDR2 FQNEAQ (reference sequence). As DNA, the CDR3 is TGTGCCAGCAGCCCAGGGGCTTTTGATATGTTGGGAAACATTCAGTACTTC. Its translation: CASSPGAFDMLGNIQYF.

The table lists this clonotype with many counts. The chain links TRBV30 to TRBJ2-2; D unresolved. Germline loops: CDR1 GTSNPN, CDR2 SVGIG (reference sequence). Trimming removed 1 base at V and 2 bases at J, with 8 bases between. This CDR3 has 14 amino acids. The CDR3 protein is CAWSGSPNTGELFF. The CDR3 DNA follows: TGTGCCTGGAGTGGAAGCCCAAACACCGGGGAGCTGTTTTTT.

There are a few counts of this clonotype. The chain recombines TRBV7-3 with TRBJ2-3; D gene uncertain. The V and J ends lost 6 bases and 0 bases respectively, with 13 bases between them. Germline V lookup: CDR1 SGHTA, CDR2 FQGTGA. The CDR3 is 15 amino acids. The CDR3 nucleotides are TGTGCCAGCAGGTCCACAGAAACTAGCACAGATACGCAGTATTTT. This encodes CASRSTETSTDTQYF.

This clonotype has at least ten counts. The chain recombines TRBV5-1 with TRBJ2-1, with TRBD2 matching 7 bases. V dropped 2 bases and J dropped 4; count of bases not matched to a gene: 6. CDR3 length: 15 residues. Germline V lookup: CDR1 SGHRS, CDR2 YFSETQ. The CDR3 coding sequence is TGCGCCAGCAGCTTTGGAACGGGGGGTTACAATGAGCAGTTCTTC. Amino acids: CASSFGTGGYNEQFF.

The chain carries TRBV11-2 and TRBJ2-3; 8 nucleotides match TRBD2. From germline, CDR1 is SGHAT and CDR2 FQNNGV. J gave up 1 base and V 6 bases, and 18 bases lay outside the gene matches. The CDR3 is made up of 19 amino acids. The CDR3 loop reads CASSFRPPQAGARTDTQYF. CDR3 DNA sequence: TGTGCCAGCAGTTTCCGTCCCCCACAAGCGGGGGCTCGCACAGATACGCAGTATTTT.

This clonotype has more than one count but fewer than ten. The chain links TRBV28 to TRBJ1-3, with D perhaps TRBD1 (6 bases). The V end was cut by 5 bases, the J end by 6 bases, with 17 bases between. This CDR3 has 15 amino acids. The germline CDR1 and CDR2 sequences are MDHEN and SYDVKM. CDR3 sequence (DNA): TGTGCCAGCAGTGAGGGACAAGGGGGTTCAAACACCATATATTTT. Translated, it gives CASSEGQGGSNTIYF.

This clonotype turned up a few times. This chain uses TRBV5-6 with TRBJ1-4, with 7 positions matching TRBD1. The CDR3 is 15 residues long. After removal of 1 base from V and 5 bases from J, the junction contained 5 bases not matched to a gene. From germline, CDR1 is SGHDT and CDR2 YYEEEE. The CDR3: CASSLTGQRNEKLFF. The DNA for the CDR3 is TGTGCCAGCAGCTTGACGGGACAGCGGAATGAAAAACTGTTTTTT.

This clonotype was counted between two and nine times. The V gene is TRBV11-3, the J gene TRBJ1-2; D is unclear. The ends were cut back, 5 bases at V and 2 bases at J, with 18 bases in the middle. The germline gives CDR1 SGHNT, CDR2 YENEEA. The CDR3 loop spans 16 amino acids. CDR3 residues: CASSQNPPTGNYGYTF. The CDR3 nucleotides read TGTGCCAGCAGCCAAAATCCCCCGACGGGGAACTATGGCTACACCTTC.

There are many counts of this clonotype. The chain recombines TRBV20-1 with TRBJ2-5; either TRBD1 or TRBD2 may fit D (5 bases each). The V and J ends lost 3 bases and 1 base respectively, with 12 bases between them. CDR3 size: 14 residues. Germline CDR1 is DFQATT and CDR2 is SNEGSKA (reference sequence). The CDR3 spells CSASGLGVQETQYF. In DNA form, the CDR3 reads TGCAGTGCTAGCGGATTGGGGGTCCAAGAGACCCAGTACTTC.

This clonotype was counted a few times. The chain carries TRBV6-5 and TRBJ2-1; 9 bases line up with TRBD1. The CDR3 consists of 17 residues. CDR1 is MNHEY, CDR2 SVGAGI, per germline. V was clipped by 2 bases and J by 1 base; unmatched bases: 6. The CDR3 loop reads CASSYATGTGSYNEQFF. The CDR3 DNA is TGTGCCAGCAGTTACGCGACCGGGACAGGGTCCTACAATGAGCAGTTCTTC.

A few counts support this clonotype. The chain recombines TRBV29-1 with TRBJ1-1, with D possibly TRBD1 on 5 matching bases. The CDR3 totals 12 residues. The germline gives CDR1 SQVTM, CDR2 ANQGSEA. Written as DNA, the CDR3 is TGCATGACCTTGGGGGGGAACACTGAAGCTTTCTTT. Translated: CMTLGGNTEAFF.

By frequency in the sample, this clonotype is medium-sized (0.01 to 0.1%). The chain employs TRBV7-9 and TRBJ1-3; D is possibly TRBD1 (5 bases). V was shortened by 3 bases and J by 0 bases, with 12 bases between the two germline ends. The V gene's germline CDR1 is SEHNR and CDR2 FQNEAQ (reference sequence). The CDR3 sequence is 16 residues long. This chain's CDR3 is CASSFPSGTSGNTIYF. The CDR3 bases are TGTGCCAGCAGCTTCCCTTCGGGGACCTCTGGAAACACCATATATTTT. Full variable domain (outside the CDR3, taken from reference TRBV7-9 and TRBJ1-3): DTGVSQNPRHKITKRGQNVTFRCDPISEHNRLYWYRQTLGQGPEFLTYFQNEAQLEKSRLLSDRFSAERPKGSFSTLEIQRTEQGDSAMYLCASSFPSGTSGNTIYFGEGSWLTVV.